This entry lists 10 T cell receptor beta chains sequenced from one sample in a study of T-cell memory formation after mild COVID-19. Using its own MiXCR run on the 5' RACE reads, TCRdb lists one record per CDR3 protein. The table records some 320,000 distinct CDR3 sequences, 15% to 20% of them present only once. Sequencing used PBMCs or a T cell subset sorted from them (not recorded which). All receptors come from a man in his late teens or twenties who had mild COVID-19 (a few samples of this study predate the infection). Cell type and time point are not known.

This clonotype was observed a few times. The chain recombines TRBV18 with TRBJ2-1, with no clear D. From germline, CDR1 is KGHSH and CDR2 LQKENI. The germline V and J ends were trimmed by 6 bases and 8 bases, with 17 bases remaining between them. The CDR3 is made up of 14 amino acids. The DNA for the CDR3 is TGTGCCAGCTCCCAATACGGTCAGGATCATGAGCAGTTCTTC. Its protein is CASSQYGQDHEQFF. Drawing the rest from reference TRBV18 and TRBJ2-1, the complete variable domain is NAGVMQNPRHLVRRRGQEARLRCSPMKGHSHVYWYRQLPEEGLKFMVYLQKENIIDESGMPKERFSAEFPKEGPSILRIQQVVRGDSAAYFCASSQYGQDHEQFFGPGTRLTVL.

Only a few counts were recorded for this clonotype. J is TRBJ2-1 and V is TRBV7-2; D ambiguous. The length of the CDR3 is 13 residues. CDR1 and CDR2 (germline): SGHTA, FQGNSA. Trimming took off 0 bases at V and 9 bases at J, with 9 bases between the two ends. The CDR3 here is CASSLASGSEQFF. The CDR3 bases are TGTGCCAGCAGCTTAGCCTCCGGCAGTGAGCAGTTCTTC.

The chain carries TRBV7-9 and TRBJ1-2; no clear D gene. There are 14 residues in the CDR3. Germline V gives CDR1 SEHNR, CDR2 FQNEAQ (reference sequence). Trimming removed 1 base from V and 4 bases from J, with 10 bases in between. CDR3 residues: CASSLVAAFYGYTF. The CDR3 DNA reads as TGTGCCAGCAGCTTAGTCGCAGCCTTCTATGGCTACACCTTC.

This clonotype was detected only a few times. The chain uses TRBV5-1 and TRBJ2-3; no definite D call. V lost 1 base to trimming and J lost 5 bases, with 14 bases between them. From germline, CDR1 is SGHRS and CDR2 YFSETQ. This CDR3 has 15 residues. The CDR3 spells CASSLRPQPGDTQYF. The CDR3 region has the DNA TGCGCCAGCAGCTTGCGACCCCAGCCGGGAGATACGCAGTATTTT. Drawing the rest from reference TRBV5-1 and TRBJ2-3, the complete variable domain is KAGVTQTPRYLIKTRGQQVTLSCSPISGHRSVSWYQQTPGQGLQFLFEYFSETQRNKGNFPGRFSGRQFSNSRSEMNVSTLELGDSALYLCASSLRPQPGDTQYFGPGTRLTVL.

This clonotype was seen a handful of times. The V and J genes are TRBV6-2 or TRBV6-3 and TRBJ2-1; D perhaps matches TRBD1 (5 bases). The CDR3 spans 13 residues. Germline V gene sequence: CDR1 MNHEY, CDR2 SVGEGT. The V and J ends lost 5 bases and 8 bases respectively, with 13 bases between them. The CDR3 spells CASSPQGIHEQFF. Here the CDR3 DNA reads TGTGCCAGCAGTCCTCAGGGAATCCATGAGCAGTTCTTC.

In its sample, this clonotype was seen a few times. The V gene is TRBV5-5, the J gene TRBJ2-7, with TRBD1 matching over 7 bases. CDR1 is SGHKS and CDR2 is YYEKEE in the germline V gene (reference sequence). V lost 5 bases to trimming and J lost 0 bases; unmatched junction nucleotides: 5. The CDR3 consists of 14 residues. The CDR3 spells CASSYTGASYEQYV. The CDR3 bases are TGTGCCAGCAGTTATACAGGGGCCTCCTACGAGCAGTACGTC.

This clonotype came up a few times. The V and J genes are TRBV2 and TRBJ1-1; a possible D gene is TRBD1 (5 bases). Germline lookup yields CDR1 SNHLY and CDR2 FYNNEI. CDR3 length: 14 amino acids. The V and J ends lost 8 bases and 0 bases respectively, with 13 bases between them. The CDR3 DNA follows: TGTGCCAGCTTACTGGACAAGCTGAACACTGAAGCTTTCTTT. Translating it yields CASLLDKLNTEAFF.

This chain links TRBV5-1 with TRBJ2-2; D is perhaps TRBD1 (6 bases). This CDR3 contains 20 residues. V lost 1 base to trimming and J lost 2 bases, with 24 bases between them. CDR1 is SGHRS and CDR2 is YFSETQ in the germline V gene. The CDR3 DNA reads TGCGCCAGCAGCTTGATGCCTTCGACGTTGGGGACACCAAACACCGGGGAGCTGTTTTTT. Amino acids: CASSLMPSTLGTPNTGELFF.

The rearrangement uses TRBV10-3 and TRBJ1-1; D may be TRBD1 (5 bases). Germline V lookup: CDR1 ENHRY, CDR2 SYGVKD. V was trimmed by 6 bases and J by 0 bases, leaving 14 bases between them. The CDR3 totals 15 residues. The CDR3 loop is CAIRAYNRMNTEAFF. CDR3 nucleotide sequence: TGTGCCATCAGGGCCTATAACAGGATGAACACTGAAGCTTTCTTT.

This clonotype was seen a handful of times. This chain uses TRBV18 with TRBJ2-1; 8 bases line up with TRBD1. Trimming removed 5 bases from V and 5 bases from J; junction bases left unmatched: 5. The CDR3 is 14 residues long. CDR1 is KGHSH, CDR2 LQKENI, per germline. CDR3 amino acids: CASSGQGADNEQFF. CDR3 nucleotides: TGTGCCAGCTCAGGGCAGGGGGCTGACAATGAGCAGTTCTTC.